The 4 T cell receptor beta chains in this list originate from one sample, sequenced in a study of beta chain features in type 1 diabetes. The whole isolated RNA underwent reverse transcription, so sequencing captured expressed TCRB transcripts. Produced via immunoSEQ multiplex PCR; TCRdb's table is partial and in-frame only. The table shows roughly 400,000 clones, with about 15% occurring only once. Sequencing was performed on naive CD4+ T cells from blood. The receptor source for this set is a man younger than 40 in good health.

V is TRBV29-1 and J is TRBJ1-4, with TRBD1 matching 9 bases. The CDR3 has 13 residues. The J segment lost 5 bases and the V segment lost 7 bases, leaving 5 bases of the junction unmatched. Germline values: CDR1 SQVTM, CDR2 ANQGSEA. The CDR3 region has the DNA TGCAGCGCAGGGACAGGGAGGAATGAAAAACTGTTTTTT. This codes for CSAGTGRNEKLFF.

This clone appeared a few times. The rearrangement joins TRBV7-9 to TRBJ2-7; TRBD2 might be the D (6 bases). This CDR3 has 13 residues. Germline values: CDR1 SEHNR, CDR2 FQNEAQ (reference sequence). V dropped 5 bases and J dropped 5 bases, with 13 bases sitting between them. CDR3 region: CASSPGGSHEQYF. As DNA, the CDR3 is TGTGCCAGCAGCCCCGGGGGATCCCACGAGCAGTACTTC.

The chain carries TRBV30 and TRBJ2-5; D not certain. The germline V and J ends were trimmed by 4 bases and 2 bases, with 11 bases remaining between them. Germline loops: CDR1 GTSNPN, CDR2 SVGIG (reference sequence). This CDR3 is 13 amino acids long. The CDR3 spells CAWTPQLQETQYF. DNA for the CDR3: TGTGCCTGGACCCCCCAGCTTCAAGAGACCCAGTACTTC.

The chain is built from TRBV2 and TRBJ2-5; the match to TRBD2 covers 14 bases. V lost 6 bases to trimming and J lost 3 bases; unmatched junction nucleotides: 6. Germline values: CDR1 SNHLY, CDR2 FYNNEI. The CDR3 has 16 amino acids. CDR3 sequence: CASRRLAGGLEETQYF. The CDR3 DNA follows: TGTGCCAGCAGGAGACTAGCGGGGGGGCTTGAAGAGACCCAGTACTTC.